This is a list of T cell receptor beta chains from one sample in a study of T-cell reconstitution after alpha-beta-depleted transplantation in children. Each CDR3 protein gets one entry after TCRdb re-called the PCR reads with MiXCR. The data hold under 35,000 distinct CDR3 sequences, with about 18% observed a single time. The input for sequencing was PBMCs, mostly from graft donor cells, taken 60 days after TCRalphabeta/CD19-depleted stem cell transplant. The receptors derive from a male patient between 2 and 10 years old who had a stem cell transplant for acute lymphoblastic leukemia, so the T cells may come from the graft donor. The conserved cysteine and the conserved F or W are not part of the CDR3 here. The D gene is left open where the match is weak.

v_call	d_call	j_call	cdr3_aa
TRBV9	TRBD2	TRBJ2-5	ASSARGGGLETQY
TRBV6-1	-	TRBJ1-5	ASSGVQSNQPQH
TRBV4-1	-	TRBJ1-3	ASSRSPGARGDTIY
TRBV11-2	-	TRBJ1-6	ASSLASLAPLH
TRBV20-1	TRBD1	TRBJ1-2	SVRDRVVNGYT
TRBV6-6	-	TRBJ1-2	ASSIRDNYGYT
TRBV5-1	TRBD1	TRBJ2-7	ASSLRQGAFSYEQY
TRBV7-9	-	TRBJ1-5	ASSSGGFNQPQH
TRBV12-3/TRBV12-4	-	TRBJ2-2	ASSLASGSNTGELF
TRBV28	-	TRBJ2-6	ASRHDSGANVLT
TRBV20-1	TRBD1	TRBJ1-1	SAKQGARVNTEAF
TRBV20-1	TRBD2	TRBJ2-1	SAVRGGAYNEQF
TRBV28	TRBD2	TRBJ2-5	ASSQGGRGETQY
TRBV5-1	-	TRBJ1-6	ASNLDSPHNSPLH
TRBV5-4	-	TRBJ2-2	ASSLGGTGELF
TRBV12-3/TRBV12-4	TRBD1	TRBJ2-1	ASSPSRDRGRQF
TRBV20-1	-	TRBJ1-2	SAPDGNYNYGYT
TRBV20-1	TRBD2	TRBJ2-7	SAVRLAGPYEQY
TRBV6-2/TRBV6-3	-	TRBJ2-1	ASSFEAYNEQF
TRBV28	-	TRBJ1-6	ASSSISPLH
TRBV5-1	TRBD2	TRBJ2-1	ASSFGLGYEQF
TRBV5-4	-	TRBJ2-1	ASSPGPHNEQF
TRBV27	TRBD1	TRBJ2-5	ASSLQQGRETQY
TRBV7-2	TRBD1	TRBJ2-1	ASSSNGQGLGEQF
TRBV6-5	-	TRBJ2-3	ASSPTSRNTQY
TRBV12-3/TRBV12-4	-	TRBJ1-1	ASRNWQGGEAF
TRBV18	-	TRBJ2-3	ASSPAGADTQY
TRBV3-1	-	TRBJ2-7	ASSHEGGAYEQY
TRBV7-2	-	TRBJ2-1	ASSSLGQGQF
TRBV5-5	TRBD2	TRBJ2-3	ASSWTSGGPDTQY
TRBV7-9	-	TRBJ2-3	ASSPQGITLTDTQY
TRBV5-1	-	TRBJ2-1	ASSRRGSGSSEQF
TRBV27	TRBD1	TRBJ1-1	ASSSLDRDGREAF
TRBV29-1	-	TRBJ1-2	SVDIGGSGT
TRBV6-1	TRBD2	TRBJ2-5	ASPSVSVAGGETQY
TRBV15	-	TRBJ2-5	ATSVRRRVEQY
TRBV2	-	TRBJ2-1	ASSERLAEQF
TRBV7-8	-	TRBJ1-1	ASSPILGQGLAEAF
TRBV20-1	-	TRBJ2-5	SAPAPQETQY
TRBV4-3	-	TRBJ2-3	ASSLAPGAGNTQY
TRBV9	TRBD1	TRBJ1-5	ASSSGGGWNQPQH
TRBV20-1	-	TRBJ2-1	SARDPLLVSYNEQF
TRBV20-1	-	TRBJ1-5	SARSREQAWPQH
TRBV7-2	TRBD2	TRBJ2-1	ASSLGLAGGEQF
TRBV30	-	TRBJ2-2	AWGRRGFDTGELF
TRBV20-1	TRBD2	TRBJ2-7	SAWSGSSEQY
TRBV11-2	-	TRBJ1-5	ASSLGPNGHQPQH
TRBV7-9	-	TRBJ2-3	ASSLGTDTQY
TRBV28	-	TRBJ1-2	ASRVPGGKSGYT
TRBV12-3/TRBV12-4	-	TRBJ1-1	ASSLAVTEAF
TRBV5-1	-	TRBJ2-7	ASRGNARDGEQY
TRBV10-3	-	TRBJ2-1	AISRTDASSSYNEQF
TRBV28	TRBD2	TRBJ2-1	ASSPQEREDSNEQF
TRBV6-1	TRBD1	TRBJ1-5	ASRWTGYGNQPQH
TRBV7-2	-	TRBJ1-6	ASSFPRSPLH
TRBV20-1	-	TRBJ2-7	SARVAQSNYEQY
TRBV5-1	TRBD1	TRBJ1-2	ASSADREYGYT